The clone carrying this T cell receptor beta chain showed up many times. The antigen remains unidentified. This specimen belongs to a study of T cells in Graves' hyperthyroidism and ophthalmopathy. RNA transcripts served as the template for amplifying TCR beta CDR3 regions. The TCR CDR3 was amplified in a first-round RT-PCR using the HTBI primer set. TCRdb redid the calling of the multiplex PCR reads with MiXCR, one entry per CDR3 protein. The table lists 400,000 to 500,000 distinct CDR3 sequences, under 15% of them singletons, with over 15% in the top ten. Overall study findings and caveats: Among clonotypes expanded in thyroid above 0.001, most were also found in blood.

Sequenced sample: blood. The receptor was isolated from a woman aged 18-29 years with Graves' hyperthyroidism.

CDR3 loop: CASSPRLAGGYPTKQYF. CDR3 DNA: TGTGCCAGCAGTCCCCGGCTAGCGGGAGGCTATCCTACCAAGCAGTACTTC. The rearrangement links TRBV27 to TRBJ2-7; TRBD2 agrees at 11 bases. CDR1 is MNHEY, CDR2 SMNVEV, per germline (reference sequence). V lost 5 bases and J lost 8; bases outside the gene matches: 17. The CDR3 loop spans 17 amino acids.